These 23 T cell receptor beta chains were all obtained from the same sample, sequenced in a study of identical twins. TCRdb re-called the 5' RACE reads through MiXCR, storing one row per CDR3 protein. The sample has under 900,000 distinct CDR3 sequences, about 12% seen once. This same sample was also part of a study on yellow fever vaccine responses in identical twins.

Sample: PBMCs. Receptor source: a woman aged 18 to 35 in good health.

V gene TRBV5-1 combines with J gene TRBJ1-1; D may be TRBD1 (6 bases). This CDR3 is 14 amino acids long. Trimming took off 2 bases at V and 5 bases at J, with 13 bases between the two ends. Germline V CDR1 and CDR2: SGHRS, YFSETQ. CDR3 loop: CASSFQKQGTEAFF. The CDR3 DNA reads TGCGCCAGCAGCTTCCAGAAACAGGGAACTGAAGCTTTCTTT.

The chain employs TRBV20-1 and TRBJ1-1; possible D gene TRBD1, 5 bases. The CDR3 covers 11 residues. Germline V gives CDR1 DFQATT, CDR2 SNEGSKA (reference sequence). For the CDR3, the DNA is TGCAGCGGTACAGGGAACACTGAAGCTTTCTTT. It codes for CSGTGNTEAFF.

This clonotype was counted a few times. The V call is TRBV29-1, the J call TRBJ2-1; D call uncertain. From germline, CDR1 is SQVTM and CDR2 ANQGSEA. Trimming stripped 4 bases from V and 0 bases from J, with 13 bases between. The CDR3 runs 15 residues. Written as DNA, the CDR3 is TGCAGCGTTGGGGTCCCTCTTGGCTCCTACAATGAGCAGTTCTTC. Protein product: CSVGVPLGSYNEQFF.

This chain connects TRBV29-1 to TRBJ2-1; D might be TRBD1 (6 bases). CDR3 length: 16 amino acids. The V gene lost 5 bases and the J gene lost 5 bases, with 22 bases spanning the gap. Germline CDR1 reads SQVTM; CDR2 reads ANQGSEA. The CDR3 is CSVSSPELQGNNEQFF. CDR3 coding DNA: TGCAGCGTTTCTAGCCCCGAACTACAGGGAAACAATGAGCAGTTCTTC.

This clonotype was seen more than once but under ten times. The chain links TRBV5-1 to TRBJ1-4, with a possible D match to TRBD1 (5 bases). Looked up from germline, CDR1 is SGHRS and CDR2 is YFSETQ. CDR3 length equals 14 residues. The V end was cut by 4 bases, the J end by 3 bases, with 10 bases between. In DNA form, the CDR3 reads TGCGCCAGCAGCGGTGGGACCGCTAATGAAAAACTGTTTTTT. The encoded protein is CASSGGTANEKLFF.

The rearrangement links TRBV4-1 to TRBJ2-4; 7 bases agree with TRBD2. The CDR3 spans 19 residues. The germline CDR1 and CDR2 sequences are MGHRA and YSYEKL. V lost 0 bases, J lost 0 bases, and 11 bases stayed unmatched. The CDR3 DNA reads as TGCGCCAGCAGCCAAGACAGAATCAGAGCGGGGATAGCCAAAAACATTCAGTACTTC. Amino acid sequence: CASSQDRIRAGIAKNIQYF.

Only a few counts were recorded for this clonotype. J is TRBJ2-5 and V is TRBV20-1; possibly TRBD1 or TRBD2 for D (5 bases each). The CDR3 length is 12 residues. The germline V gene has CDR1 DFQATT and CDR2 SNEGSKA (reference sequence). Deletions cut 0 bases from V and 9 bases from J, with 11 bases between. This CDR3 reads CSARDRPGPQYF. In nucleotides, the CDR3 is TGCAGTGCTAGAGATCGGCCGGGACCCCAGTACTTC.

The J gene is TRBJ1-6, the V gene TRBV5-6, with D maybe TRBD1 (5 bases). CDR3 length equals 15 residues. Deletions cut 0 bases from V and 8 bases from J, with 12 bases between. Germline V gene data show CDR1 as SGHDT and CDR2 as YYEEEE. CDR3 sequence: CASSLGQGGYSPLHF. DNA of the CDR3: TGTGCCAGCAGCTTGGGCCAGGGAGGTTATTCACCCCTCCACTTT.

The chain employs TRBV7-9 and TRBJ2-3; no clear D. Between the trimmed V and J ends, which lost 5 bases and 8 bases, there was a span of 20 bases. This CDR3 region has 15 residues. In germline, CDR1 is SEHNR, CDR2 FQNEAQ (reference sequence). The CDR3 spells CASSTQTSPKLTQYF. In nucleotides, the CDR3 is TGTGCCAGCAGCACTCAGACCTCGCCTAAACTTACGCAGTATTTT. The complete variable domain, with remaining parts taken from reference TRBV7-9 and TRBJ2-3, reads DTGVSQNPRHKITKRGQNVTFRCDPISEHNRLYWYRQTLGQGPEFLTYFQNEAQLEKSRLLSDRFSAERPKGSFSTLEIQRTEQGDSAMYLCASSTQTSPKLTQYFGPGTRLTVL.

The V gene is TRBV27, the J gene TRBJ2-7, with TRBD2 matching over 7 bases. This CDR3 is built from 15 residues. V gave up 6 bases and J gave up 0 bases; unmatched junction bases: 8. Germline assignment: CDR1 MNHEY and CDR2 SMNVEV (reference sequence). The CDR3, as DNA: TGTGCCAGCAGGCTTGTTGGCGGGAGCTCCTACGAGCAGTACTTC. It codes for CASRLVGGSSYEQYF.

This clonotype was detected a few times. The rearrangement uses TRBV5-1 and TRBJ2-1; 10 bases fit TRBD2. The V segment lost 5 bases and the J segment 7 bases; nucleotides outside the gene matches: 15. The CDR3 covers 17 residues. Germline V gene sequence: CDR1 SGHRS, CDR2 YFSETQ. DNA for the CDR3: TGCGCCAGCAGTCGTCTAGCGGGAGAACGGTTGGGGAATGAGCAGTTCTTC. It yields the protein CASSRLAGERLGNEQFF.

This rearrangement joins TRBV6-5 to TRBJ2-1; 7 nucleotides line up with TRBD1. The CDR3 is made up of 14 amino acids. The junction had 6 bases not matched to a gene; V was cut back by 4 bases and J by 6 bases. The germline V gene encodes CDR1 MNHEY and CDR2 SVGAGI. The CDR3 nucleotides read TGTGCCAGCAGTTTCACAGGGGCTACCAATGAGCAGTTCTTC. This sequence encodes CASSFTGATNEQFF.

The gene calls are TRBV20-1 and TRBJ2-5, with a possible D match to TRBD2 (5 bases). The CDR3 runs 11 residues. V was cut by 5 bases and J by 5 bases, with 9 bases left in between. Germline V lookup: CDR1 DFQATT, CDR2 SNEGSKA (reference sequence). CDR3 in amino acids: CSAEGVETQYF. CDR3 nucleotides: TGCAGTGCTGAGGGAGTTGAGACCCAGTACTTC.

V and J are TRBV28 and TRBJ2-7; 7 bases fit TRBD2. The trim removed 6 bases at V and 4 bases at J, leaving 6 bases unmatched. The germline CDR1 and CDR2 sequences are MDHEN and SYDVKM. CDR3 length: 13 amino acids. DNA for the CDR3: TGTGCCAGCAGCCCGAGCGGGGATTACGAGCAGTACGTC. Residues: CASSPSGDYEQYV.

This clonotype came up many times. The chain couples TRBV10-3 to TRBJ1-6; D remains ambiguous. Germline V lookup: CDR1 ENHRY, CDR2 SYGVKD. The CDR3 length is 15 residues. Trimming pared 3 bases from V and 4 bases from J, leaving 10 bases between. The CDR3, as DNA: TGTGCCATCAGTGAAGAGGGAATATATAATTCACCCCTCCACTTT. It is translated as CAISEEGIYNSPLHF.

The chain links TRBV5-1 to TRBJ2-1; D unclear. V lost 1 base and J lost 9, with 11 bases in between. The CDR3 contains 13 residues. In germline, CDR1 is SGHRS, CDR2 YFSETQ. The CDR3 region has the DNA TGCGCCAGCAGCTTGTCTACGGGCGGTGAGCAGTTCTTC. It encodes CASSLSTGGEQFF.

Only one count was recorded for this clonotype. The chain recombines TRBV19 with TRBJ2-1, with 7 bases that match TRBD2. This CDR3 has 15 residues. With V trimmed by 6 bases and J by 9 bases, 14 bases remained unmatched. Germline CDR1 reads LNHDA; CDR2 reads SQIVND (reference sequence). The CDR3 region has the DNA TGTGCCAGTAGCCTGGGGGGGGTCTTAATGAGTGAGCAGTTCTTC. This codes for CASSLGGVLMSEQFF.

The V and J genes are TRBV5-4 and TRBJ2-1, with 9 bases identical to TRBD2. The length of the CDR3 is 18 residues. V was pared by 1 base and J by 0 bases, with 8 bases of the junction left unmatched. Looked up from germline, CDR1 is SGHNT and CDR2 is YYREEE (reference sequence). CDR3 loop: CASSLTRSGGTSYNEQFF. The DNA for the CDR3 is TGTGCCAGCAGCTTGACTCGAAGCGGGGGGACCTCCTACAATGAGCAGTTCTTC.

The V and J genes are TRBV11-2 and TRBJ2-3; a weak D match, TRBD2 (6 bases). Germline V gene lookup returns CDR1 SGHAT and CDR2 FQNNGV. The length of the CDR3 is 15 residues. V lost 1 base, J lost 5 bases, and 13 bases lay in between. CDR3 in DNA: TGTGCCAGCAGCTTAGGCCGGCGGAGGGGAGATACGCAGTATTTT. It encodes CASSLGRRRGDTQYF.

This clonotype has a handful of counts. The V and J genes are TRBV27 and TRBJ2-7; 7 bases are a match to TRBD1. This CDR3 comprises 16 residues. In germline, CDR1 is MNHEY, CDR2 SMNVEV (reference sequence). V was pared by 0 bases and J by 3 bases, with 8 bases of the junction left unmatched. CDR3 sequence: CASSLSDRVFVYEQYF. CDR3 sequence (DNA): TGTGCCAGCAGTTTATCAGACAGGGTCTTTGTCTACGAGCAGTACTTC.

This clonotype has just a few counts. V is TRBV5-6 and J is TRBJ1-2, with no clear D. V lost 1 base to trimming and J lost 0 bases, with 10 bases between them. Germline V gives CDR1 SGHDT, CDR2 YYEEEE. CDR3 length: 15 residues. Here the CDR3 DNA reads TGTGCCAGCAGCTTGACGGATCGTTCTAACTATGGCTACACCTTC. Its translation is CASSLTDRSNYGYTF. Looking up the rest from reference TRBV5-6 and TRBJ1-2 gives the full variable domain: DAGVTQSPTHLIKTRGQQVTLRCSPKSGHDTVSWYQQALGQGPQFIFQYYEEEERQRGNFPDRFSGHQFPNYSSELNVNALLLGDSALYLCASSLTDRSNYGYTFGSGTRLTVV.

In this sample, this clonotype turned up a few times. This chain joins TRBV20-1 and TRBJ2-1, with D perhaps assigned TRBD1 or TRBD2 (5 bases each). The CDR3 length is 15 residues. Germline CDR1 and CDR2: DFQATT and SNEGSKA (reference sequence). V lost 0 bases and J 7 bases, leaving 16 bases between the germline ends. CDR3 loop: CSARDGIRWGNEQFF. The CDR3 DNA reads TGCAGTGCTAGAGACGGGATTAGGTGGGGGAATGAGCAGTTCTTC.

In its sample, this clonotype was seen a few times. The V gene is TRBV29-1, the J gene TRBJ1-3, with D perhaps TRBD1 (5 bases). V lost 2 bases to trimming and J lost 0 bases, with 8 bases between them. The CDR3 has 14 amino acids. Germline V gives CDR1 SQVTM, CDR2 ANQGSEA. CDR3 nucleotides: TGCAGCGTTGAAAGGCAGGGCTCTGGAAACACCATATATTTT. Translation: CSVERQGSGNTIYF.